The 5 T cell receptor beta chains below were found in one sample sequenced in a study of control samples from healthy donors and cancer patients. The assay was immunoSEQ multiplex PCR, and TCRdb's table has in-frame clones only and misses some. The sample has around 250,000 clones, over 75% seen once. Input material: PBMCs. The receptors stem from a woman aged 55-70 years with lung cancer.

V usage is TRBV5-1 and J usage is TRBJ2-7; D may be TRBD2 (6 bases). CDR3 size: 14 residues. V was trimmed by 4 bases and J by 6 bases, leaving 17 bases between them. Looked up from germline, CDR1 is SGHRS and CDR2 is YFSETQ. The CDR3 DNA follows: TGCGCCAGCAGCCTACTAGCCAGGGCACCCGAGCAGTACTTC. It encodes CASSLLARAPEQYF.

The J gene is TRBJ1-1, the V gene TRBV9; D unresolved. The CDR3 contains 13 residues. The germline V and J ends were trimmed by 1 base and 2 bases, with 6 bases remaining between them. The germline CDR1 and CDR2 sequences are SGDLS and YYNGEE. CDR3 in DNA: TGTGCCAGCAGCGTAAAGCTCAACACTGAAGCTTTCTTT. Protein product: CASSVKLNTEAFF. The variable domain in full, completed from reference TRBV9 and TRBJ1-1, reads DSGVTQTPKHLITATGQRVTLRCSPRSGDLSVYWYQQSLDQGLQFLIQYYNGEERAKGNILERFSAQQFPDLHSELNLSSLELGDSALYFCASSVKLNTEAFFGQGTRLTVV.

In nucleotides, the CDR3 is TGTGCCAGCTCAACAACTACGACGGTGCACACTGAAGCTTTCTTT. Amino acids: CASSTTTTVHTEAFF. The chain is built from TRBV18 and TRBJ1-1, with D unresolved. The CDR3 is 15 amino acids. The V and J ends lost 5 bases and 3 bases respectively, with 16 bases between them. Germline lookup yields CDR1 KGHSH and CDR2 LQKENI.

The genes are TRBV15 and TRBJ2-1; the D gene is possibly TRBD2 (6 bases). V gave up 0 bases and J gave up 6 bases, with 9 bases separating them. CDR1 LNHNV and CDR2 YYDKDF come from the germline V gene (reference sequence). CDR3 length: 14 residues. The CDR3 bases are TGTGCCACCAGCAGAGACAGGAGGGCCAATGAGCAGTTCTTC. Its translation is CATSRDRRANEQFF.

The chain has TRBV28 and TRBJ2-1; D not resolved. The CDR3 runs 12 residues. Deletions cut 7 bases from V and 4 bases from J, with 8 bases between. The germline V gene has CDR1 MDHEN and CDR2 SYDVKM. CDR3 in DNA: TGTGCCAGCACAGAGACATACAATGAGCAGTTCTTC. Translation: CASTETYNEQFF.